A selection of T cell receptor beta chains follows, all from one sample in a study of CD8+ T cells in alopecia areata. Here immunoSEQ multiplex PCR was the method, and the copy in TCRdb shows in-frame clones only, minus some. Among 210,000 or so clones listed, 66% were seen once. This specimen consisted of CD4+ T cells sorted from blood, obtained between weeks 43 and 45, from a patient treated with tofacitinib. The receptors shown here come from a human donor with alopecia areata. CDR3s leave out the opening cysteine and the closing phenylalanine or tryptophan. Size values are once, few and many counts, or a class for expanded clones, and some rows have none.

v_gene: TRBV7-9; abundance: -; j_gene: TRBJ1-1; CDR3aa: ASYRGPNTEAF
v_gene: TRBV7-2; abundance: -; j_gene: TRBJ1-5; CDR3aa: ASSLRVGGDQPQH
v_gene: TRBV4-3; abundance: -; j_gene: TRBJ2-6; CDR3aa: ASSQDQGPGANVLT
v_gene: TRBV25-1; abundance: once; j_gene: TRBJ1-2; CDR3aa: ASSDVRGLSYGYT
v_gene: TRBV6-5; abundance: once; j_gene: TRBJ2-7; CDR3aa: ASSYIGSYEQY
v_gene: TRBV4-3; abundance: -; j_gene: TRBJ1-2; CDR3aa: ASSQGRGVRGYT
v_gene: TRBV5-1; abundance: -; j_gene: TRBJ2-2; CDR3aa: ASSSTSSMAGELF
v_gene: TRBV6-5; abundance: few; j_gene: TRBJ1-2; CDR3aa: ASRGGRGNYGYT
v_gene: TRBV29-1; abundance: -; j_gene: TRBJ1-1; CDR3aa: SVAPSGGSHTEAF
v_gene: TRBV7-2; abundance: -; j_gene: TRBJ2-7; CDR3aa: ASSLGGSDQEQY
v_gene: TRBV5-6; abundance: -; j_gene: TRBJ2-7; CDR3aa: ASSLGTGGTGHEQY
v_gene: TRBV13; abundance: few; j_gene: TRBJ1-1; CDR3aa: ASSTNGGSPAF
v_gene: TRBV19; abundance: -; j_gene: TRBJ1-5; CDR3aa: ASSRRALSNQPQH
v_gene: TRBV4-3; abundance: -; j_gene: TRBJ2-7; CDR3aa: ASSQDGVSYEQY
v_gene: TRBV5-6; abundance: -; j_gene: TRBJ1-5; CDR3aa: ASSGGGGQPQH
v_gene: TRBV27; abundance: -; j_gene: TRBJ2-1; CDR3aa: ASSSGLAGDLAF
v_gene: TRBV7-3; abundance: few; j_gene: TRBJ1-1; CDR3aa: ASSLGTDEAF
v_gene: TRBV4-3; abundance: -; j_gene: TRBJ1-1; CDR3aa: ASSQRIGQEAF
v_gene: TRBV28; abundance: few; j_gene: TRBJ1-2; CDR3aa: ASMYAGGGYT
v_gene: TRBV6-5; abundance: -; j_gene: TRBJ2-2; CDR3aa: ASSSPGGTGELF
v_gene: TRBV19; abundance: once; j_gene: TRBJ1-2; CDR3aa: ASSIVAANYGYT
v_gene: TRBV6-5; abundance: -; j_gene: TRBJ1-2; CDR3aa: ASREGLGYT
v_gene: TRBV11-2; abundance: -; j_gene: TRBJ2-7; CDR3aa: ASSVQWGGSYEQY
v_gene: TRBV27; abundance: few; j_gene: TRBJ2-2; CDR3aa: ASQIRLNTGELF
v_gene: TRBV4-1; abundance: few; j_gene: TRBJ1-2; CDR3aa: ASSQGGGSNYGYT
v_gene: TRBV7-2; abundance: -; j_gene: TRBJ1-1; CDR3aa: ASSLRGGMNTEAF
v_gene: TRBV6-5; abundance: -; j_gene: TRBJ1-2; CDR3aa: ASRGGLAINYGYT
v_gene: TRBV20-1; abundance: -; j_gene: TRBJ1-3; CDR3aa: SADRQNTIY
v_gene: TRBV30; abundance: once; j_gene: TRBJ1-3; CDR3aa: AWSAETGNTIY
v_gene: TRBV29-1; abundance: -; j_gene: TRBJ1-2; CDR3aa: SSGQGDYGYT
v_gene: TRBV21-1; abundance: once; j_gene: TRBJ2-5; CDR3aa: ASSTRQGETQY
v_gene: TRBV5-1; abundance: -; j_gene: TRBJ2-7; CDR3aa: ASSPEVGKSD
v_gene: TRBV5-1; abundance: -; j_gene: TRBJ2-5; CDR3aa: ASSDSYQETQY
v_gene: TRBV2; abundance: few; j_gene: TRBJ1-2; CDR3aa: ASRADGLYGYT
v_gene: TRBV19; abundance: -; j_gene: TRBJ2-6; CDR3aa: ASSITGANVLT
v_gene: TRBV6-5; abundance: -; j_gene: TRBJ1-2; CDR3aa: ASQTGSGGYT
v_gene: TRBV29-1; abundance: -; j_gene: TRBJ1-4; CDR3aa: SVVFSTGIGKLF
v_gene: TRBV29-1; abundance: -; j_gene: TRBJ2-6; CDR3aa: SVEIGPSGANVLT
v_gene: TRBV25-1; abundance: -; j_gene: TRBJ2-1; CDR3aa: ASSLPGGNNEQF
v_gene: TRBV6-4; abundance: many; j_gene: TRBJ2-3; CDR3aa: ASSDSGGGPDTQY
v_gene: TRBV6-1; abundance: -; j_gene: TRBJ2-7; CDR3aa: ASSESLRYEQY
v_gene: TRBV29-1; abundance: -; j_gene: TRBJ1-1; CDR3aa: SVEDSAGGNTEAF
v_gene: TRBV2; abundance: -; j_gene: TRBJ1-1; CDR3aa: ATRGDGGTEAF
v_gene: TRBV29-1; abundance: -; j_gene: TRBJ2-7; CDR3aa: SVIRSGHEQY
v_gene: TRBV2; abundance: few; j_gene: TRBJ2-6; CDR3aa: ASTETPGANVLT
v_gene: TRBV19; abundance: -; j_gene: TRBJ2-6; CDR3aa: ASSMVWARSHSGANVLT
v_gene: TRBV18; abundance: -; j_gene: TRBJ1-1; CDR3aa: ASSPQDTEAF
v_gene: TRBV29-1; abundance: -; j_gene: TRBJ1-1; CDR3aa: SAQVSREAF
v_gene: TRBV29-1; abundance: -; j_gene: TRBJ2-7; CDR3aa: SVESRGQGARYEQY
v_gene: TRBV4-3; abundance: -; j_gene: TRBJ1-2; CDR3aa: ASSQERDEDYGYT
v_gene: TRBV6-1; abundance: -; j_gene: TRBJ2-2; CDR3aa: ASSELTVLNTGELF
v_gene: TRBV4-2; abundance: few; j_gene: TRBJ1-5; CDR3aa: ASSQDLLSNQPQH
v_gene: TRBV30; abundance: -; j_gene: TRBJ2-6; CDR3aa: AWSPLTSRGANVLT
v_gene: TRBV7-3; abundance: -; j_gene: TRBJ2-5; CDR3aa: ASSPWAVAGVSQGGAETQY
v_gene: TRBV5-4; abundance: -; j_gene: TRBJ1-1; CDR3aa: ASSLGPTPTENTEAF
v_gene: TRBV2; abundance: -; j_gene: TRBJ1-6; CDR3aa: ASSVQTGNSPLH
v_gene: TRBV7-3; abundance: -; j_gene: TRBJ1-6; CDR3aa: ASSSRQARSPLH
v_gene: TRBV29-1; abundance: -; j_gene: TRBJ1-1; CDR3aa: SASRGAGTEAF